This TCR beta chain was recovered during a study of blood T cell repertoires in COVID-19. Study at large: From the United States, Italy and Spain came samples of acute and convalescent COVID-19. Sources were T cells, B-cell-depleted T cells, or PBMCs; the material itself was cDNA or gDNA.

Original data processing: Reference gene primers were amplified, and this amplification served to estimate nucleated cell counts. Assay used: immunoSEQ multiplex PCR; TCRdb lists only in-frame clones, some missing. The DNA was the basis for D and trimming; V, J and clone size are from that table. The table has 150,000 to 200,000 clones, around 80% seen once; the top ten hold approximately 22%. This clone was counted a single time. This receptor was obtained from a woman older than 75 with acute or convalescent COVID-19. Sequencing was carried out using peripheral blood.

CDR3 loop: CASSRGGGSNEQFF. CDR3 coding DNA: TGTGCCAGCTCCAGGGGTGGAGGTTCGAATGAGCAGTTCTTC. This chain uses TRBV18 with TRBJ2-1; the D gene is possibly TRBD1 (6 bases). Deletions cut 6 bases from V and 7 bases from J, with 16 bases between. CDR1 is KGHSH and CDR2 is LQKENI in the germline V gene. This CDR3 region has 14 residues.